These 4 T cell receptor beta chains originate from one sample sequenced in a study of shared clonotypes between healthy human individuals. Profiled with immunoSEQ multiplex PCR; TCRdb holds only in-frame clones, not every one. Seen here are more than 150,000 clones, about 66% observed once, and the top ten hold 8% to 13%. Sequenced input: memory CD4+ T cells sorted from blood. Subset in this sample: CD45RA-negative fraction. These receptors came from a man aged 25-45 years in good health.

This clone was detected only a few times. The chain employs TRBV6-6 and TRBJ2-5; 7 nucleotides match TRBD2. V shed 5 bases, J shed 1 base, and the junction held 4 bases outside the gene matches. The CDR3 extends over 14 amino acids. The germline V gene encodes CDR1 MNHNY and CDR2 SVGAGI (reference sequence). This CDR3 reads CASSLGGPQETQYF. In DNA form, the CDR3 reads TGTGCCAGCAGTCTGGGAGGGCCCCAAGAGACCCAGTACTTC.

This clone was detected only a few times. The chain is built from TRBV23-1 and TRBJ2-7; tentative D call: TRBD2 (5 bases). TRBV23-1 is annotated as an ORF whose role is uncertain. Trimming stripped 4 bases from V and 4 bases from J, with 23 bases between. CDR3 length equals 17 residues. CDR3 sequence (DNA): TGCGCCAGCAGTCTTTCCAAGGAGGCAGTTGGGGTATACGAGCAGTACTTC. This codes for CASSLSKEAVGVYEQYF.

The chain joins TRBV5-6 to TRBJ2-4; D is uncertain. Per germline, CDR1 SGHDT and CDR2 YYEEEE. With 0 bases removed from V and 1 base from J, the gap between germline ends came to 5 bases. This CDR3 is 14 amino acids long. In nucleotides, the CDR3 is TGTGCCAGCAGCTTGGAACGGGCCAAAAACATTCAGTACTTC. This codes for CASSLERAKNIQYF.

The CDR3 sequence is CASSLLNYGYTF. In nucleotides, the CDR3 is TGTGCCAGCAGCTTATTAAACTATGGCTACACCTTC. This chain uses TRBV11-2 with TRBJ1-2; no clear D. This CDR3 contains 12 residues. Deletions cut 2 bases from V and 2 bases from J, with 3 bases between. Germline CDR1 SGHAT, CDR2 FQNNGV.